Detailed here is one TCR beta chain. The germline gives CDR1 MGHRA, CDR2 YSYEKL. This CDR3 is 16 amino acids long. V lost 0 bases, J lost 9 bases, and 11 bases stayed unmatched. The data derive from a study of blood T cell repertoires in COVID-19. The assay was immunoSEQ multiplex PCR, and TCRdb's table has in-frame clones only and misses some. The top ten hold over 0.2% of the sample, which has some 670,000 clones, more than 80% seen once. The receptor was isolated from a woman under 30 with acute or convalescent COVID-19. Sequenced sample: peripheral blood. The chain links TRBV4-1 to TRBJ2-3, with 8 nucleotides matching TRBD1. CDR3 DNA sequence: TGCGCCAGCAGCCAAGAGATTACGGGACAGGTCAGAACGCAGTATTTT. Residues: CASSQEITGQVRTQYF.